This TCR beta chain derives from a study of cytomegalovirus exposure and HLA in healthy donors (dated by TCRdb to 2016 to 2017). Concerning the study at large: According to an earlier analysis of 550 to 750 of the donors, 150 million to 200 million T cells yielded 117 million unique TCR beta sequences and roughly 280 Gb of sequence data. Along with the approximately 700-subject first cohort, a separate validation cohort of over a hundred different subjects was used. To study patterns of TCR occurrence, a later analysis re-analyzed previously published TCR beta repertoires from around 660 donors and added high-resolution HLA genotyping. Among 350 to 400 genotyped donors of the cohort, an average of approximately 250,000 unique TCR beta nucleotide sequences were sequenced per donor, 15% to 20% of them non-productive. All discovery cohort repertoires had been generated on a single sequencing platform. To predict cytomegalovirus infection status, the study combined high-throughput TCR immunosequencing, statistical association of individual TCRs with disease status, and machine learning. In the later analysis, no new phenotypic data were used to find candidate immune exposures; instead, reliance was placed on TCR beta sequences and their occurrence across donors. The number of typed donors differed by locus: roughly 629-630 for A, B, C, DRB1 and DQB1; approximately 530 for DQA1; approximately 600 for DPA1; and about 450 for DPB1. Five DR-DQ haplotypes were treated as single units for association and clustering because of strong linkage in the cohort. The aim of the study was to test whether cataloging public T cell receptors could identify signatures of past pathogen exposure. Roughly 300 gigabases of sequencing data and approximately 85 million unique TCR sequences were included in an early release covering over 600 HLA-typed donors. Among the roughly 380 genotyped donors, about 83% belonged to the genetic ancestry cluster associated with self-reported Caucasian donors. An earlier analysis of several hundred of the donors applied high-throughput TCR beta sequencing to assess whether each TCR beta V gene segment acted as functional or pseudogenic. Genome-wide SNP genotypes for about 65% of the roughly 670 donors were used in a later genetic analysis, which treated that subset as a discovery cohort. Using immunosequencing, the study profiled T cell repertoires from around 670 subjects and related those repertoires to cytomegalovirus serostatus. Class I and class II HLA loci were covered by the typing at four-digit resolution. Alongside the repertoire data, information on donor age, sex, ethnicity and CMV serostatus was compiled.

In total, roughly 710 healthy bone marrow donors made up the cohort. Cohort members were all nominally healthy when sampled, although unrecorded immune exposures were likely present. The donor was CMV seropositive and belonged to the group of more than 250 seropositive cohort members. Every donor gave a peripheral blood sample, and the peripheral blood mononuclear cells from that sample were used for TCR beta sequencing. The Qiagen DNeasy Blood Extraction Kit was used to extract genomic DNA from the blood cell samples. The CDR3, from cysteine to phenylalanine, totals 18 residues. The only DNA kept is the CDR3, 54 bases in frame from the first base. For CDR1 and CDR2, the germline V gene lists MGHDK and SYGVNS. Trimming takes 1 base from V and 8 bases from J, and the germline ends sit 26 bases apart. To prepare the library, the immunoSEQ multiplex PCR assay was applied. For the multiplex PCR, a mixture combining 60 forward primers for TCR Vbeta segments and 13 reverse primers for TCR Jbeta segments was used. A multiplex PCR assay on genomic DNA amplified the CDR3 region of rearranged TCR beta genes. The Illumina HiSeq System was used to sequence the amplified TCR beta libraries as 87-base-pair reads. The study's processing was this. A later analysis tallied 80 million to 95 million unique TCR beta chains across the 660 or so repertoires, and approximately 12 million of those chains were shared by two or more donors. Raw reads were error-corrected and collapsed into unique sequences by a nearest-neighbor algorithm in which closely related sequences were merged to remove PCR and sequencing errors. To assign V, D and J gene segments, CDR3 sequences were aligned to IMGT reference sequences. Each retained sequence needed at least a six-nucleotide match to both a V gene segment and a J gene segment. A rearrangement was called productive if the CDR3 had no stop codons and remained in frame with V and J, and every other rearrangement was called non-productive. CDR3 was defined according to IMGT convention as the region running from the second conserved V-encoded cysteine to the conserved J-encoded phenylalanine. The earlier analysis of some 580 of the donors excluded any sequence lacking an unambiguous match to a single V gene segment. In an earlier analysis of around 590 of the donors, a V segment was called functional when productive rearrangements were above 56.7%, and segregating when the standard deviation between donors exceeded 5%. To diagnose cytomegalovirus status from the catalog of TCR beta chain sequences, a statistical classification framework was built. A later analysis assigned V and J genes by comparing TCR nucleotide sequences with IMGT/GENE-DB human TR gene sequences. The TCRdist pipeline was used in a later analysis to assign CDR3 sequences and most-parsimonious VDJ recombination scenarios. In a later analysis, every TCR beta chain was defined by the combination of its CDR3 amino acid sequence and its V-gene family, and reads without a unique V-gene family were dropped. In a later analysis, fewer than 600 highly shared, low-generation-probability nucleotide sequences were removed to address suspected cross-contamination and a sequencing artifact. A later analysis calculated a clonal expansion index for each public chain from normalized within-repertoire ranks of inferred template counts. In a later analysis, generation probabilities were computed using a VDJ recombination model fitted to out-of-frame rearrangements, and the results were checked against IGoR. A later analysis scored TCR-TCR, TCR-HLA and TCR-CMV co-occurrence with hypergeometric tests, applying a repertoire-size bias correction to TCR pairs. False discovery rates were estimated in a later analysis by permuting HLA or CMV assignments 20 times. In a later analysis, co-occurring TCRs were grouped with DBSCAN, and TCRdist sequence similarity was added when clustering was performed within HLA-allele-positive subsets. Repertoires with fewer than 30,000 or more than 120,000 public chains, plus five repertoires with anomalous nucleotide sharing, were excluded from co-occurrence clustering. As stored in TCRdb, this immuneACCESS dataset retains in-frame rearrangements with V and J assigned. A fraction of the clones does not appear; measured against another copy, unresolved V genes explain less than half of the discrepancy, and the remainder lacks a known reason. V and J calls and clone size are those listed in that table; D and trimming were worked out from the DNA. In all, the sample holds around 160,000 clones, and around 85% of those were seen once. The ten largest clonotypes hold about 9.3% of the sample.

What the research found in general, with its limitations: The study listed 164 TCR beta chains as associated with cytomegalovirus. In both the original and validation cohorts, the classifier was reported to diagnose cytomegalovirus status with high specificity and sensitivity. Because the 87-base-pair reads could not distinguish some IMGT-functional V segments, including TRBV6-2 and TRBV6-3, those segments were excluded. Because HLA typing was unavailable for some donors at each locus, only the typed subset was used in association tests. Correlated functional status among segregating V segments might be attributable to linkage disequilibrium, but an unknown experimental factor could not be ruled out. A later analysis reported that several top co-occurrence clusters appeared linked to parvovirus B19, influenza, CMV and Epstein-Barr virus. A later genetic analysis associated a missense DCLRE1C variant with V-gene and J-gene trimming of TCR beta chains, and an independent cohort replicated the association. Compared with the approximately 710-donor mean, donors in an Asian-associated ancestry cluster had fewer N-insertions in productive TCRs, according to a later genetic analysis. The cohort was sequenced for TCR beta chains only, and without alpha or paired-chain data the features that could be detected were limited. The sequencing pipeline was judged likely to have produced a cluster of highly shared sequence variants as a technical artifact. Roughly uniform sequencing depth across donors was assumed in presence/absence analyses, although this assumption may not hold. It was suggested by the authors that the approach could potentially be generalized to other disease states and immunological phenotypes. In an earlier analysis of about 550 of the donors, most TCR beta V segments were observed in productive rearrangements about 87% or about 30% of the time, broadly matching IMGT annotations. A later analysis found that HLA-associated TCR beta chains were more clonally expanded and had lower generation probabilities than equally common non-associated chains. In a later analysis, most CMV-associated TCR beta chains were found to appear HLA-restricted, with HLA associations seemingly driven largely by CMV exposure. A further reported finding was that TCR beta sequences accurately predicted the HLA-A and HLA-B alleles for most subjects in the first cohort. Because counts were too low, about 18 rarely observed V segments, including chromosome 9 orphons, were excluded from the earlier analysis of 587 of the donors. In a later analysis, the rate of TCR association differed among HLA loci, with DRB1 alleles having the most associated TCRs and HLA-C alleles having the fewest. When HLA alleles, especially DR and DQ, strongly co-occurred, attributing TCR associations to individual alleles was difficult. The only immune exposure information available for the cohort was CMV serostatus. In vitro tests confirmed that a few of the cytomegalovirus-associated TCR beta chains recognize cytomegalovirus antigens. Specific HLA alleles were associated with 16,951 TCR beta sequences at a false discovery rate of 0.05 in a later analysis. Most TCR sequences were seen in very few donors, while some public TCRs were found in many individuals.

Note on this clone: Its cognate antigen has yet to be identified. The record has no base qualities; no much larger clone is one base away.

Recombination linked TRBV25-1 to TRBJ1-2, with the D gene too uncertain to name. This TCR derives from a man aged 18 to 35 in good health and CMV-seropositive. Material: PBMCs. This receptor has the CDR3 CASSECRILWEPLGGYTF. The nucleotide sequence reads as follows: TGTGCCAGCAGTGAATGTCGAATTTTGTGGGAGCCTCTCGGGGGCTACACCTTC.